These 18 T cell receptor beta chains originate from one sample sequenced in a study of blood T cell repertoires in COVID-19. Method: immunoSEQ multiplex PCR; TCRdb's copy keeps in-frame clones and lacks some. The sample consists of about 100,000 clones, 84% of them appearing once. The source material was peripheral blood. These receptors originate from an older man with active or convalescent COVID-19.

The chain recombines TRBV2 with TRBJ1-2, with D possibly TRBD1 on 6 matching bases. Germline CDR1 SNHLY, CDR2 FYNNEI. Deletions cut 2 bases from V and 4 bases from J, with 17 bases between. CDR3 length: 16 residues. The CDR3: CASSEQRGEGAYGYTF. The CDR3 coding sequence is TGTGCCAGCAGTGAACAAAGGGGGGAGGGTGCCTATGGCTACACCTTC.

The sample holds one count of this clone. The chain carries TRBV24-1 and TRBJ1-2, with D maybe TRBD1 (6 bases). The CDR3 contains 14 residues. The V and J ends lost 4 bases and 4 bases respectively, with 12 bases between them. From germline, CDR1 is KGHDR and CDR2 SFDVKD. In nucleotides, the CDR3 is TGTGCCACCAGTGACCCGGACAGCCTCTATGGCTACACCTTC. Its translation is CATSDPDSLYGYTF.

The gene calls are TRBV6-5 and TRBJ1-2, with a weak D call TRBD1 (6 bases). Germline V gives CDR1 MNHEY, CDR2 SVGAGI. The V end was cut by 6 bases, the J end by 0 bases, with 11 bases between. This CDR3 comprises 14 residues. As DNA, the CDR3 is TGTGCCAGCAGGCTACAGGGAACTAACTATGGCTACACCTTC. Residues: CASRLQGTNYGYTF.

The V and J genes are TRBV30 and TRBJ2-7; 11 positions match TRBD1. CDR3 size: 13 residues. Germline CDR1 and CDR2: GTSNPN and SVGIG (reference sequence). V trimming: 2 bases; J trimming: 6 bases; junction bases outside the gene matches: 3. The CDR3 is CAWSRGQGGEQYF. Here the CDR3 DNA reads TGTGCCTGGAGTAGGGGACAGGGGGGCGAGCAGTACTTC.

This sequence joins TRBV6-5 and TRBJ1-1, with D unresolved. The CDR3 is 13 residues long. Germline V gene lookup returns CDR1 MNHEY and CDR2 SVGAGI. The V gene lost 6 bases and the J gene lost 1 base, with 9 bases spanning the gap. CDR3 sequence (DNA): TGTGCCAGCAGGGGGAGCCCGAACACTGAAGCTTTCTTT. Residues: CASRGSPNTEAFF.

The CDR3 sequence: CASSLGGKETQYF. CDR3 coding DNA: TGTGCCAGCAGCTTAGGCGGGAAAGAGACCCAGTACTTC. V is TRBV7-9 and J is TRBJ2-5, with D perhaps matching TRBD2 (6 bases). Trimming removed 1 base from V and 3 bases from J, with 6 bases in between. This CDR3 has 13 amino acids. Germline V CDR1 and CDR2: SEHNR, FQNEAQ (reference sequence).

The CDR3 protein is CASSLETGPYEQYF. The CDR3 DNA reads as TGCGCCAGCAGCTTGGAGACAGGACCCTACGAGCAGTACTTC. V usage is TRBV5-1 and J usage is TRBJ2-7, with D possibly TRBD1 on 6 matching bases. Between the trimmed V and J ends, which lost 0 bases and 2 bases, there was a span of 9 bases. The CDR3 spans 14 residues. From germline, CDR1 is SGHRS and CDR2 YFSETQ.

CDR3 sequence (DNA): TGTGCCACGTCAGGGGAGAACACTGAAGCTTTCTTT. Translating it yields CATSGENTEAFF. V is TRBV24-1 and J is TRBJ1-1; a possible D gene is TRBD1 (6 bases). The CDR3 length is 12 residues. Germline V lookup: CDR1 KGHDR, CDR2 SFDVKD. V was cut by 10 bases and J by 1 base, with 9 bases left in between.

This sequence joins TRBV19 and TRBJ2-5; D perhaps matches TRBD1 (5 bases). The V end was cut by 4 bases, the J end by 5 bases, with 14 bases between. The germline CDR1 and CDR2 sequences are LNHDA and SQIVND (reference sequence). The CDR3 runs to 14 residues. The CDR3 is CASSTTGTGETQYF. CDR3 nucleotides: TGTGCCAGTAGTACTACAGGTACCGGGGAGACCCAGTACTTC.

The chain joins TRBV9 to TRBJ2-3; the D is unclear. Germline CDR1 is SGDLS and CDR2 is YYNGEE. This CDR3 region has 12 residues. V lost 4 bases to trimming and J lost 0 bases, with 3 bases between them. Written as DNA, the CDR3 is TGTGCCAGCAGCCATAGCACAGATACGCAGTATTTT. It codes for CASSHSTDTQYF.

This clone was observed a few times. The V and J genes are TRBV6-1 and TRBJ1-3, with no clear D. From germline, CDR1 is MNHNS and CDR2 SASEGT. Trimming cost V 0 bases and J 0 bases, with 9 bases left between them. The CDR3 extends over 16 amino acids. Here the CDR3 DNA reads TGTGCCAGCAGTGAAGCCCTCCCAGGCTCTGGAAACACCATATATTTT. Translated, it gives CASSEALPGSGNTIYF.

The V call is TRBV7-2, the J call TRBJ2-3; TRBD1 aligns across 9 bases. This CDR3 has 14 residues. From germline, CDR1 is SGHTA and CDR2 FQGNSA. Trimming at V came to 5 bases and at J to 4 bases, leaving 4 bases not matched to a gene. The CDR3, as DNA: TGTGCCAGCAGCCGGGACAGGGTCGCAGATACGCAGTATTTT. Translation gives CASSRDRVADTQYF.

V usage is TRBV12-3 or TRBV12-4 and J usage is TRBJ1-4; no clear D. This CDR3 contains 11 residues. Trimming pared 6 bases from V and 6 bases from J, leaving 5 bases between. CDR3 sequence reads: CASRQYEKLFF. For the CDR3, the DNA is TGTGCCAGCAGACAATATGAAAAACTGTTTTTT.

This chain connects TRBV7-9 to TRBJ1-2; tentatively, D is TRBD1 (6 bases). CDR1 is SEHNR, CDR2 FQNEAQ, per germline (reference sequence). Trimming took 2 bases from V and 8 from J, leaving 12 bases between them. This CDR3 has 13 amino acids. The CDR3 coding sequence is TGTGCCAGCAGCTTAACAGGGACGTCGGGCTACACCTTC. Translation: CASSLTGTSGYTF.

The rearrangement links TRBV5-1 to TRBJ2-7; TRBD1 might be the D (5 bases). The V end was cut by 2 bases, the J end by 1 base, with 10 bases between. Germline values: CDR1 SGHRS, CDR2 YFSETQ. This CDR3 has 14 amino acids. The chain's CDR3 is CASSFGAGSYEQYF. The CDR3 bases are TGCGCCAGCAGCTTCGGTGCAGGGTCCTACGAGCAGTACTTC.

The table lists this clone with a count of one. The V and J genes are TRBV9 and TRBJ1-6, with 9 bases identical to TRBD1. The CDR3 totals 13 residues. Trimming removed 3 bases from V and 11 bases from J; junction bases left unmatched: 3. Germline V gene data show CDR1 as SGDLS and CDR2 as YYNGEE. The CDR3 is CASSATGGTPLHF. The CDR3 nucleotides read TGTGCCAGCAGCGCCACAGGGGGCACACCCCTCCACTTT.

V gene TRBV6-5 combines with J gene TRBJ1-2; TRBD1 is a possible D gene (6 bases). Per germline, CDR1 MNHEY and CDR2 SVGAGI. There are 13 residues in the CDR3. Trimming took 2 bases from V and 5 from J, leaving 9 bases between them. CDR3 nucleotide sequence: TGTGCCAGCAGTTACCGGGACAAATATGGCTACACCTTC. Its protein is CASSYRDKYGYTF.

As regards this clone: Other DNA variants within this sample encode the same CDR3. This CDR3 is CASSLGQGDGYTF. Written as DNA, the CDR3 is TGCGCCAGCAGCTTGGGGCAGGGGGATGGCTACACCTTC. J is TRBJ1-2 and V is TRBV5-1, with 7 bases aligning to TRBD1. Trimming at V came to 0 bases and at J to 6 bases, leaving 2 bases not matched to a gene. This CDR3 has 13 residues. The germline V gene encodes CDR1 SGHRS and CDR2 YFSETQ.